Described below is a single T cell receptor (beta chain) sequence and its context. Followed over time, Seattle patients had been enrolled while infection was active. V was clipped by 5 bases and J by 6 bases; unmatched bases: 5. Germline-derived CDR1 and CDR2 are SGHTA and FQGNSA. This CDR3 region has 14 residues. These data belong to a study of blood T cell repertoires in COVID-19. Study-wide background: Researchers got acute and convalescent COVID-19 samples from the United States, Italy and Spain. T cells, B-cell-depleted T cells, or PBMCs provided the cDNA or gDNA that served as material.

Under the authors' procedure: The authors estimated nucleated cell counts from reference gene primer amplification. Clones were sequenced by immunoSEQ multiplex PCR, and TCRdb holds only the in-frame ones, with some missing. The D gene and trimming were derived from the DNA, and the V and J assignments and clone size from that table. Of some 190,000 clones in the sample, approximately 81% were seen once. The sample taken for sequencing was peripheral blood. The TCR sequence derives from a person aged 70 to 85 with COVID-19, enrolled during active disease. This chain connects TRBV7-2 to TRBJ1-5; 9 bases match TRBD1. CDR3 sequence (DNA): TGTGCCAGCAGCCAGGGACAGGGATTTCAGCCCCAGCATTTT. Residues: CASSQGQGFQPQHF.